This T cell receptor (beta chain) stems from a study of blood T cell repertoires in COVID-19. Study information: Sites in the United States, Italy and Spain provided acute and convalescent COVID-19 samples. The analysed material was cDNA or gDNA that came from T cells, B-cell-depleted T cells, or PBMCs.

In the authors' workflow: Amplification from reference gene primers served as the basis for estimated nucleated cell counts. Using immunoSEQ multiplex PCR, the repertoire was profiled, and TCRdb retains in-frame clones only, with some absent. Clone size and V and J calls were adopted from that table, with D and trimming inferred from the DNA. The sample consists of about 140,000 clones, almost 80% of them appearing once. The CDR3 runs 16 residues. The germline V gene encodes CDR1 SGHTA and CDR2 FQGNSA. The ends were cut back, 3 bases at V and 7 bases at J, with 18 bases in the middle. The sequence derives from a man between 60 and 70 years old who had recovered from COVID-19. The sample taken for sequencing was peripheral blood. The chain has TRBV7-2 and TRBJ1-4; D gene unclear. The CDR3 region is CASSFVSMAGGEKLFF. The CDR3 DNA reads TGTGCCAGCAGCTTCGTCAGTATGGCAGGAGGTGAAAAACTGTTTTTT.